This T cell receptor beta chain originates from a study of blood T cell repertoires in COVID-19. Study context: From T cells, B-cell-depleted T cells, or PBMCs came the material, which was cDNA or gDNA.

Some clones are missing from TCRdb's copy, which holds only in-frame ones; the method was immunoSEQ multiplex PCR. The data contain about 36,000 clones, 85% of them seen just once; the ten biggest clones take up around 15%. The sample comprised peripheral blood. This clonotype was sampled from a human donor in a cohort sampled during active COVID-19.

This chain's CDR3 is CATSRGGPGHSGNTIYF. CDR3 coding DNA: TGTGCCACCAGCAGAGGGGGGCCGGGACACTCTGGAAACACCATATATTTT. The chain recombines TRBV15 with TRBJ1-3; TRBD1 is a possible D gene (6 bases). Germline assignment: CDR1 LNHNV and CDR2 YYDKDF (reference sequence). This CDR3 contains 17 residues. V lost 1 base to trimming and J lost 0 bases, with 13 bases between them.